The clone carrying this T cell receptor (beta chain) was seen a single time. The entry originates in a study of OX40 agonist ivuxolimab in advanced cancers. TCRdb's copy holds only in-frame clones and misses some; the assay was immunoSEQ multiplex PCR. The sample holds 75,000 to 100,000 clones, roughly four fifths seen once. The CDR3 is made up of 16 amino acids. CDR1 and CDR2 from the germline V gene are MNHEY and SMNVEV (reference sequence). Trimming cost V 4 bases and J 3 bases, with 15 bases left between them. Patients with autoimmune history or systemic immunosuppression were excluded. The sample was CD4+ or CD8+ T cells sorted from blood, taken in a trial of the OX40 agonist ivuxolimab. This sequence originates from an adult with an advanced solid tumor such as melanoma, head and neck, liver or kidney cancer. The chain links TRBV27 to TRBJ2-2; D possibly matches TRBD1 or TRBD2 (7 bases each). The CDR3 spells CASSSLGGGDTGELFF. CDR3 in DNA: TGTGCCAGCAGTTCCCTGGGAGGGGGCGACACCGGGGAGCTGTTTTTT.